These 2 T cell receptor beta chains were all obtained from the same sample, sequenced in a study of T-cell reconstitution after alpha-beta-depleted transplantation in children listed by TCRdb under 2016. The library was obtained by PCR. TCRdb shows the sequencer as Illumina HiSeq 2500. Molecular barcoding was employed in the preparation of TCR libraries, with unique molecular identifiers being used to normalize TCRbeta repertoire quantification. TCRdb's own reprocessing of the public reads used fastp at Q25 and MiXCR and kept productive beta chains. Rows matching on CDR3 protein sequence are summarized as one entry with the most common DNA and genes. This sample comprises hundreds of thousands of distinct CDR3 sequences, approximately 16% of them detected only once. Clones ranked in the top ten supply 1.1% of the sample. The material sequenced was PBMCs from the stem cell graft donor, taken from the stem cell graft. The source is a human donor who donated a stem cell graft to a child with acute myeloid leukemia.

This clonotype occurred a few times. The gene calls are TRBV28 and TRBJ2-1; TRBD1 aligns across 9 bases. The CDR3 totals 12 residues. With 4 bases clipped from V and 14 bases from J, the junction kept 6 bases outside the gene matches. Germline-derived CDR1 and CDR2 are MDHEN and SYDVKM. The CDR3 sequence is CASSSQGALEFF. The CDR3 bases are TGTGCCAGCAGTTCACAGGGGGCATTGGAGTTCTTC.

This clonotype occurred many times. The J gene is TRBJ1-1, the V gene TRBV20-1, with D tentatively TRBD1 (6 bases). The length of the CDR3 is 14 residues. Trimming pared 0 bases from V and 5 bases from J, leaving 13 bases between. Germline CDR1 is DFQATT and CDR2 is SNEGSKA (reference sequence). CDR3 amino acids: CSAREGAGSTEAFF. The DNA for the CDR3 is TGCAGTGCTAGAGAGGGGGCAGGGAGTACTGAAGCTTTCTTT.